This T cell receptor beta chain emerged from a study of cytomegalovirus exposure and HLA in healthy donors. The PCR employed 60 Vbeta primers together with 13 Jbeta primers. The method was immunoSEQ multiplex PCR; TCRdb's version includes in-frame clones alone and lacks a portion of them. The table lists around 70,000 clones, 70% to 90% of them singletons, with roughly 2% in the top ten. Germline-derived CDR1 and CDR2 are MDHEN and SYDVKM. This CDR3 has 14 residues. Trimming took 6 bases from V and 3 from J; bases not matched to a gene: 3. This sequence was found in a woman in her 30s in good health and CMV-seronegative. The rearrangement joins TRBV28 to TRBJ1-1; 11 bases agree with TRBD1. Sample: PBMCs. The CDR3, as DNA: TGTGCCAGCAGCCCGGGACAGGGGGACACTGAAGCTTTCTTT. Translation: CASSPGQGDTEAFF.